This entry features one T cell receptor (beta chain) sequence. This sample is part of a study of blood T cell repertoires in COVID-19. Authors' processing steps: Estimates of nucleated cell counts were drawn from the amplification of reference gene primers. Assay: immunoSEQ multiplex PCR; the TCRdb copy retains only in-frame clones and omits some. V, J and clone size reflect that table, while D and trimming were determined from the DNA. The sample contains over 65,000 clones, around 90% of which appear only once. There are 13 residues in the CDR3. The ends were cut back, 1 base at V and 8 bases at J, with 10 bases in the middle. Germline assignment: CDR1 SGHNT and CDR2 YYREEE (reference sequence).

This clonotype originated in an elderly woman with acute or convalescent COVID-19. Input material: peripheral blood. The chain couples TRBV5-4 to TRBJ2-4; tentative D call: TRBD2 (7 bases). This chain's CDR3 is CASSLTGRDIQYF. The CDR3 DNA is TGTGCCAGCAGCTTGACAGGGAGGGACATTCAGTACTTC.